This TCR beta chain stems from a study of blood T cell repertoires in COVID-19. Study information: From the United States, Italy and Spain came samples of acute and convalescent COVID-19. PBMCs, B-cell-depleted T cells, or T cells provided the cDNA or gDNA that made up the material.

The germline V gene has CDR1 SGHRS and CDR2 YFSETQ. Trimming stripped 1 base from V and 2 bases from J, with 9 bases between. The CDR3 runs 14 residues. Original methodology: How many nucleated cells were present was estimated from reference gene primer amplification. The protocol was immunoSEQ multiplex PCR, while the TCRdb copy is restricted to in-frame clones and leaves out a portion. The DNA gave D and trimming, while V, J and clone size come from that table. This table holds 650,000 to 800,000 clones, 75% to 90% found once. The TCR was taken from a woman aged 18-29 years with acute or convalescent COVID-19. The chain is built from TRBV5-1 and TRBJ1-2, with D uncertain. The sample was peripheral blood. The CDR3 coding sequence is TGCGCCAGCAGCTTGAACAGTCAGAACTATGGCTACACCTTC. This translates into CASSLNSQNYGYTF.